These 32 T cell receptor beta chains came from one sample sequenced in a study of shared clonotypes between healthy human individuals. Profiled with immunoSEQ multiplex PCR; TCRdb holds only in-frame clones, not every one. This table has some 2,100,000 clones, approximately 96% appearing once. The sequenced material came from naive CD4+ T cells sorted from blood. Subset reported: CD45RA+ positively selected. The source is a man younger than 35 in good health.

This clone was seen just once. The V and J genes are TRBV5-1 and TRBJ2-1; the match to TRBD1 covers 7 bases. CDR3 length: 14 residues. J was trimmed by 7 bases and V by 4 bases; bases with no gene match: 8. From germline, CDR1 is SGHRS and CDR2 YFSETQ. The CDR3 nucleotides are TGCGCCAGCAGCGAACAGGGGCCGGGTAATGAGCAGTTCTTC. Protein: CASSEQGPGNEQFF.

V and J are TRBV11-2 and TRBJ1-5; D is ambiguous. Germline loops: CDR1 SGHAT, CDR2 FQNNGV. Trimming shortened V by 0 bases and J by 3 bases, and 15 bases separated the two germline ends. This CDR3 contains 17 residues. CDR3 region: CASSLDITAGNNQPQHF. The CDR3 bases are TGTGCCAGCAGCTTAGATATCACAGCCGGGAACAATCAGCCCCAGCATTTT.

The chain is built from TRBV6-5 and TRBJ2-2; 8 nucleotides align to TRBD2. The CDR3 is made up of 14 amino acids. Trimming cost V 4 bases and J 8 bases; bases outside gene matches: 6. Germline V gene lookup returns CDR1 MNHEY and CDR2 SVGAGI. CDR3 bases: TGTGCCAGCAGTTTACTCGGGGGGGCTGGGGAGCTGTTTTTT. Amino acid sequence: CASSLLGGAGELFF.

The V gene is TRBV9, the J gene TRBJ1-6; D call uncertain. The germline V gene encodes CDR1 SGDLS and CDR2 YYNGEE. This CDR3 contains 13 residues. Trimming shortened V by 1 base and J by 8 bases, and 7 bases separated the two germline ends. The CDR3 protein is CASSVNQDSPLHF. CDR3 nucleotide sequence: TGTGCCAGCAGCGTAAATCAGGATTCACCCCTCCACTTT. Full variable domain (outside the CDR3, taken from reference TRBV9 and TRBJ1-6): DSGVTQTPKHLITATGQRVTLRCSPRSGDLSVYWYQQSLDQGLQFLIQYYNGEERAKGNILERFSAQQFPDLHSELNLSSLELGDSALYFCASSVNQDSPLHFGNGTRLTVT.

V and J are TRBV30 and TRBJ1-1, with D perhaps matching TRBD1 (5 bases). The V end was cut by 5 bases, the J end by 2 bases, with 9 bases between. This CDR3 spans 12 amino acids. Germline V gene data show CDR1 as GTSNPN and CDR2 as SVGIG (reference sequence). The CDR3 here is CAWDRHNTEAFF. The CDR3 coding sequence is TGTGCCTGGGACAGACATAACACTGAAGCTTTCTTT.

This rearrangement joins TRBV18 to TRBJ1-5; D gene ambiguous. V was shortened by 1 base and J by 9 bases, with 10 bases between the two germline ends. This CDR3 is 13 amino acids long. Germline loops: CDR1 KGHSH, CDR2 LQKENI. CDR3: CASSPQPDGPQHF. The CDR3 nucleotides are TGTGCCAGCTCACCACAACCCGACGGGCCCCAGCATTTT. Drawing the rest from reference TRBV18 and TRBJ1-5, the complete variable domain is NAGVMQNPRHLVRRRGQEARLRCSPMKGHSHVYWYRQLPEEGLKFMVYLQKENIIDESGMPKERFSAEFPKEGPSILRIQQVVRGDSAAYFCASSPQPDGPQHFGDGTRLSIL.

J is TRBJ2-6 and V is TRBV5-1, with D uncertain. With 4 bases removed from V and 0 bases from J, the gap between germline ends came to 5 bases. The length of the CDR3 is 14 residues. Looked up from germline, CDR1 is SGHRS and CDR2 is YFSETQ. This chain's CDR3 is CASSRSSGANVLTF. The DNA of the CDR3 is TGCGCCAGCAGCCGGAGCTCTGGGGCCAACGTCCTGACTTTC.

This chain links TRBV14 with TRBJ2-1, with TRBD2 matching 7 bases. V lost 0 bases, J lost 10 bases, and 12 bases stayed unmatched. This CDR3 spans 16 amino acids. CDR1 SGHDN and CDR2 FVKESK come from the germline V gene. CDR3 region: CASSQEYPQRGEEQFF. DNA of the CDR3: TGTGCCAGCAGCCAAGAATATCCCCAGCGGGGTGAGGAGCAGTTCTTC.

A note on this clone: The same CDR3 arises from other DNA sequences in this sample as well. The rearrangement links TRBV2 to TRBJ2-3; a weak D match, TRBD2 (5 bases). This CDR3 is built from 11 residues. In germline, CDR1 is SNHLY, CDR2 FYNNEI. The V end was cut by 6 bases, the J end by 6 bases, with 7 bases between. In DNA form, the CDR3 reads TGTGCCAGCAGGTTAGCGGATACGCAGTATTTT. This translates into CASRLADTQYF.

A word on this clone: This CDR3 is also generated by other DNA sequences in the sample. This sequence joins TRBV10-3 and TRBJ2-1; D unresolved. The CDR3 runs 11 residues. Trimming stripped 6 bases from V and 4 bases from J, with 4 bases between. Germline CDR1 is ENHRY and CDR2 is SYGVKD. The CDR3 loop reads CAISIYNEQFF. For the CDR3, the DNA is TGTGCCATCAGCATATACAATGAGCAGTTCTTC.

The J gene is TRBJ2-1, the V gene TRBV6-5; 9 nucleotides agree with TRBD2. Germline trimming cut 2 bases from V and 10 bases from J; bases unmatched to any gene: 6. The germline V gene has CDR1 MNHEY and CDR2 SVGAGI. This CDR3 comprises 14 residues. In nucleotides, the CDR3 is TGTGCCAGCAGTTACACGGCTAGCGGGGCAGAGCAGTTCTTC. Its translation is CASSYTASGAEQFF.

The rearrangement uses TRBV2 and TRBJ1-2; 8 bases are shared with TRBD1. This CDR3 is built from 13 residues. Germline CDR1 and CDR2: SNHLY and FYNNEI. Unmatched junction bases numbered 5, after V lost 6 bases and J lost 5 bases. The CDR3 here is CASRGQGEYGYTF. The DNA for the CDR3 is TGTGCCAGCAGAGGACAGGGAGAGTATGGCTACACCTTC.

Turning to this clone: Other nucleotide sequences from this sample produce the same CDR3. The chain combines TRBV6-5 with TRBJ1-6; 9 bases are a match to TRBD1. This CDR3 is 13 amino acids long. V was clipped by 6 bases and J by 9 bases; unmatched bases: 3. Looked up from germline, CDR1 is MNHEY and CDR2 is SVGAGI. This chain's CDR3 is CASRPGQGSPLHF. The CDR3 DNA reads TGTGCCAGCAGACCGGGACAGGGTTCACCCCTCCACTTT.

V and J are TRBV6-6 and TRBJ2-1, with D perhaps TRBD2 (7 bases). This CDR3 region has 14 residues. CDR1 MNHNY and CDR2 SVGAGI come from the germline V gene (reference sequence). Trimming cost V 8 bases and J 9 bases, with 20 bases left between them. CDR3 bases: TGTGCCAGCGGGCGGGAGAACCCACAGGGTGAGCAGTTCTTC. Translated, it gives CASGRENPQGEQFF.

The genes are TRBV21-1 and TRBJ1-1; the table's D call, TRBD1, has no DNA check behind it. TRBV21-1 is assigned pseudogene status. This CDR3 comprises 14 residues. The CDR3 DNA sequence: TGTGCCAGCAGCAAAGAAAACAGAGACACTGAAGCTTTCTTT. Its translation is CASSKENRDTEAFF.

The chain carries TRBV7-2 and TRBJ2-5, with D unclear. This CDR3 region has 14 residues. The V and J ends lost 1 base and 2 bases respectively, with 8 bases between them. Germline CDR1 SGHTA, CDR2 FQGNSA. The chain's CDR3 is CASSLGRKQETQYF. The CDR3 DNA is TGTGCCAGCAGCTTAGGACGTAAGCAAGAGACCCAGTACTTC.

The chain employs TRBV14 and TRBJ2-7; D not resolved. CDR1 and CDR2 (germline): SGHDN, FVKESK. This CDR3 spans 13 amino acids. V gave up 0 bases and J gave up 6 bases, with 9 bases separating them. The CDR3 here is CASSQDLASEQYF. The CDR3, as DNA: TGTGCCAGCAGCCAAGACCTCGCTTCCGAGCAGTACTTC.

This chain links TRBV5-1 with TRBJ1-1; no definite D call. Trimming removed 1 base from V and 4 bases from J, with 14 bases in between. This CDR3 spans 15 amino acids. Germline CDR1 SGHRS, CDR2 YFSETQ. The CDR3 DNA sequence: TGCGCCAGCAGCTTGTCGGGCAGCTCCAGCACTGAAGCTTTCTTT. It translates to CASSLSGSSSTEAFF.

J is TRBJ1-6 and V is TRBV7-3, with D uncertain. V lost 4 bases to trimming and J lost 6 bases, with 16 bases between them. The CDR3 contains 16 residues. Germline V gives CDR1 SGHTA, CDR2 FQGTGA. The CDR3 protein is CASSSPAGRTNSPLHF. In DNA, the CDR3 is TGTGCCAGCAGCTCACCCGCCGGGCGGACTAATTCACCCCTCCACTTT. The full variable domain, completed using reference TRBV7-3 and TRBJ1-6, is GAGVSQTPSNKVTEKGKYVELRCDPISGHTALYWYRQSLGQGPEFLIYFQGTGAADDSGLPNDRFFAVRPEGSVSTLKIQRTERGDSAVYLCASSSPAGRTNSPLHFGNGTRLTVT.

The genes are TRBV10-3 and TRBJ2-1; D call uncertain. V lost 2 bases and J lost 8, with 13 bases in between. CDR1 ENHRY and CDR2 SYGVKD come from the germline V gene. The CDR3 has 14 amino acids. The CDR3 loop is CAISEGQPHDEQFF. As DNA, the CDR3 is TGTGCCATCAGTGAGGGGCAGCCTCACGATGAGCAGTTCTTC.

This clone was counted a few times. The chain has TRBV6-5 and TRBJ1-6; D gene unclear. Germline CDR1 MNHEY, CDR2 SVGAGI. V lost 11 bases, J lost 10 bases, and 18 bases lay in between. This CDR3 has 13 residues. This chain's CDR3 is CASKEAAGSPLHF. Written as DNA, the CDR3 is TGTGCCTCCAAAGAGGCGGCGGGCTCACCCCTCCACTTT.

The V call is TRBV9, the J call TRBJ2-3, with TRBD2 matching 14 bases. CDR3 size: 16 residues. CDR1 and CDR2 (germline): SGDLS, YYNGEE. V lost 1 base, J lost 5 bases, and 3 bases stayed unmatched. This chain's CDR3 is CASSVLGLAGVDTQYF. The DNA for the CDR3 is TGTGCCAGCAGCGTATTGGGACTAGCGGGAGTAGATACGCAGTATTTT.

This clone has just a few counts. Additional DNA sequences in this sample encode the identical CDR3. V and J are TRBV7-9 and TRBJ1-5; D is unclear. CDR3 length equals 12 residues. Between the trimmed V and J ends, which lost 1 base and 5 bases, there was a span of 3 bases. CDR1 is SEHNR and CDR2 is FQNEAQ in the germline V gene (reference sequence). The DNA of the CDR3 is TGTGCCAGCAGCTTAGATTATCAGCCCCAGCATTTT. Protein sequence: CASSLDYQPQHF.

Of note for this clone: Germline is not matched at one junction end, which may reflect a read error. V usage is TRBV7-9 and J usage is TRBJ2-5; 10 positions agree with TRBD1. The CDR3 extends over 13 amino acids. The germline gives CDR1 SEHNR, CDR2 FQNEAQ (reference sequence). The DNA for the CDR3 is TGTGCCAGCAGCATAGACTCCGGGACAGGGGCAGACTTC. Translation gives CASSIDSGTGADF.

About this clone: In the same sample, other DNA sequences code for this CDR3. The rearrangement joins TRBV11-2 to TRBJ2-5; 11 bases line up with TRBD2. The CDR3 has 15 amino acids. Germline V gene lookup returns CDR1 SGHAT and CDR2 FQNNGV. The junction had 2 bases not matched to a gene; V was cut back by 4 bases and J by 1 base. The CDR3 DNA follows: TGTGCCAGCAGCTCTGGACTAGCGGGCCAAGAGACCCAGTACTTC. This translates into CASSSGLAGQETQYF. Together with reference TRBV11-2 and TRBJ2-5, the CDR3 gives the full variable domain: EAGVAQSPRYKIIEKRQSVAFWCNPISGHATLYWYQQILGQGPKLLIQFQNNGVVDDSQLPKDRFSAERLKGVDSTLKIQPAKLEDSAVYLCASSSGLAGQETQYFGPGTRLLVL.

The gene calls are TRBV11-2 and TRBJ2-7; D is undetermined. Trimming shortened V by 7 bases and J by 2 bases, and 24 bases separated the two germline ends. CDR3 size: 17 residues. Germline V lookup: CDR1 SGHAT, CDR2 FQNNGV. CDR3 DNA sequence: TGTGCCAGCAACAACCCCCGGACGTCGGATACAGCCTACGAGCAGTACTTC. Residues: CASNNPRTSDTAYEQYF.

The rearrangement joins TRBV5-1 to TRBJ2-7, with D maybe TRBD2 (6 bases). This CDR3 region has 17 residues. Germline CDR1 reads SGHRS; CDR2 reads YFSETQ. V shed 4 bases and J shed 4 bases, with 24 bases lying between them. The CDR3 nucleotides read TGCGCCAGCAGCCTGAGGACGGGACTCTCGGACAAGTACGAGCAGTACTTC. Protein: CASSLRTGLSDKYEQYF. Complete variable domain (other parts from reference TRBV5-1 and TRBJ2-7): KAGVTQTPRYLIKTRGQQVTLSCSPISGHRSVSWYQQTPGQGLQFLFEYFSETQRNKGNFPGRFSGRQFSNSRSEMNVSTLELGDSALYLCASSLRTGLSDKYEQYFGPGTRLTVT.

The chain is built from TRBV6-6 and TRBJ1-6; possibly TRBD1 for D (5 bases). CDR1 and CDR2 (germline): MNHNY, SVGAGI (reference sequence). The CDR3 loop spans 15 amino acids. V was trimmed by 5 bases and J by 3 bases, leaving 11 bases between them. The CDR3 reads CASSLPQDYNSPLHF. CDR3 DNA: TGTGCCAGCAGTCTGCCACAGGACTATAATTCACCCCTCCACTTT.

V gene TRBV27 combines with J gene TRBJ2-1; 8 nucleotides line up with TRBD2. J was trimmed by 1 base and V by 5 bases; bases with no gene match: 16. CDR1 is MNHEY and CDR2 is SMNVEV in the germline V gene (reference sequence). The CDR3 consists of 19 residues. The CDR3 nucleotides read TGTGCCAGCAGTGAGCTAGCGGGTGGTTCGGGATCATCCTACAATGAGCAGTTCTTC. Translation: CASSELAGGSGSSYNEQFF.

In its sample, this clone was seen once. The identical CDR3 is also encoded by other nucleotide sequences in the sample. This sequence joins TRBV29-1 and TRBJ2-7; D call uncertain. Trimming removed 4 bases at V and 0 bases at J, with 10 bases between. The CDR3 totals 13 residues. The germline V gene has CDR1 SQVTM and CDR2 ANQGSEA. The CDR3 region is CSVVLGSSYEQYF. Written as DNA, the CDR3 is TGCAGCGTTGTATTGGGCAGCTCCTACGAGCAGTACTTC.

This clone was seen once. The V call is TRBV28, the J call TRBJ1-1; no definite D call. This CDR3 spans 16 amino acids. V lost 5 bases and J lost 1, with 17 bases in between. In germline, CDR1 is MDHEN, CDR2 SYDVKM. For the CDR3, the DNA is TGTGCCAGCAGTGGGCTCTCCCGAGGGCCGAACACTGAAGCTTTCTTT. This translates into CASSGLSRGPNTEAFF. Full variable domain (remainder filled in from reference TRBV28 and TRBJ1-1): DVKVTQSSRYLVKRTGEKVFLECVQDMDHENMFWYRQDPGLGLRLIYFSYDVKMKEKGDIPEGYSVSREKKERFSLILESASTNQTSMYLCASSGLSRGPNTEAFFGQGTRLTVV.

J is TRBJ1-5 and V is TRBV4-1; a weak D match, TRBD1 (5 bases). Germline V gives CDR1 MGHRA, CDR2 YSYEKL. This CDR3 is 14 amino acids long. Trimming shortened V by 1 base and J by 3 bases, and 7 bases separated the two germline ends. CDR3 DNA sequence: TGCGCCAGCAGCCAAGGAGGGGTCAATCAGCCCCAGCATTTT. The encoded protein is CASSQGGVNQPQHF.